The 8 T cell receptor beta chains given below trace back to one sample, sequenced in a study of blood T cell repertoires in COVID-19. Generated by immunoSEQ multiplex PCR, the TCRdb table keeps only in-frame clones and is missing some. The sample lists roughly 78,000 clones; 85% to 90% were seen once. Material for sequencing was peripheral blood. The source is a man aged 55 to 70 with acute or convalescent COVID-19.

V and J are TRBV6-1 and TRBJ1-5; D ambiguous. V lost 2 bases to trimming and J lost 0 bases, with 8 bases between them. The length of the CDR3 is 15 residues. Germline assignment: CDR1 MNHNS and CDR2 SASEGT. The CDR3 nucleotides are TGTGCCAGCAGTGAAACCGGGTCTAGCAATCAGCCCCAGCATTTT. Translating it yields CASSETGSSNQPQHF.

This clone was counted only a few times. It is unclear where the CDR3 begins or ends on the DNA, so no DNA is shown, and the CDR3 is as TCRdb lists it. The rearrangement joins TRBV21-1 to TRBJ1-5; the tabulated D call, TRBD1, remains unverified against the DNA. TRBV21-1 is a pseudogene. The length of the CDR3 is 18 amino acids, counting both ends. The CDR3 region is CASSKVGQGAISNQPQHF.

The chain carries TRBV14 and TRBJ2-7, with 11 bases lining up with TRBD2. Trimming at V came to 0 bases and at J to 9 bases, leaving 10 bases not matched to a gene. CDR3 length: 16 residues. The germline CDR1 and CDR2 sequences are SGHDN and FVKESK. Here the CDR3 DNA reads TGTGCCAGCAGCCAAGAGTCTAGCGGGGGGCCAAGAGGGCAGTACTTC. It encodes CASSQESSGGPRGQYF.

This sequence joins TRBV18 and TRBJ2-7; D is unclear. The CDR3 spans 13 residues. V was clipped by 0 bases and J by 4 bases, with 7 bases between them. CDR1 is KGHSH and CDR2 is LQKENI in the germline V gene. The CDR3 sequence is CASSPPNIYEQYF. CDR3 coding DNA: TGTGCCAGCTCACCACCTAACATATACGAGCAGTACTTC.

The J gene is TRBJ2-1, the V gene TRBV29-1; TRBD1 might be the D (5 bases). Germline V CDR1 and CDR2: SQVTM, ANQGSEA. The germline V and J ends were trimmed by 4 bases and 8 bases, with 12 bases remaining between them. The CDR3 has 12 amino acids. This CDR3 is CSVAVGRDEQFF. CDR3 DNA sequence: TGCAGCGTTGCTGTGGGGCGCGATGAGCAGTTCTTC.

Here the CDR3 reads CASSRTSGSSDEQFF. In DNA, the CDR3 is TGCGCCAGCAGCCGAACTAGCGGGAGTAGTGATGAGCAGTTCTTC. This sequence joins TRBV5-1 and TRBJ2-1; 11 nucleotides match TRBD2. CDR3 length: 15 amino acids. Germline trimming cut 4 bases from V and 8 bases from J; bases unmatched to any gene: 8. In germline, CDR1 is SGHRS, CDR2 YFSETQ.

The V call is TRBV5-1, the J call TRBJ2-3; TRBD2 matches 13 bases. The J segment lost 1 base and the V segment lost 4 bases, leaving 6 bases of the junction unmatched. Looked up from germline, CDR1 is SGHRS and CDR2 is YFSETQ. This CDR3 is built from 17 residues. CDR3 coding DNA: TGCGCCAGCAGCCCCGGGACTAGCGGGGTGCGCACAGATACGCAGTATTTT. Translating gives CASSPGTSGVRTDTQYF.

The count of this clone is one. The chain joins TRBV14 to TRBJ1-2, with D unclear. V dropped 0 bases and J dropped 7 bases, with 9 bases sitting between them. Germline V CDR1 and CDR2: SGHDN, FVKESK. The CDR3 extends over 13 amino acids. DNA of the CDR3: TGTGCCAGCAGCCAAGAGAGGAACGGTGGCTACACCTTC. Translation gives CASSQERNGGYTF.